This T cell receptor beta chain was captured in a study of cytotoxic CD8 clonotypes in ibrutinib-treated CLL. Across the whole study: Once treatment had gone on for a median of around eleven months, range 6 to 36, response samples were drawn.

The CDR3 covers 10 residues. Looked up from germline, CDR1 is DFQATT and CDR2 is SNEGSKA (reference sequence). The ends were cut back, 5 bases at V and 6 bases at J, with 7 bases in the middle. Comment on this clone: Its matching antigen is unknown.

Libraries of TCR beta were made from 1.5 to 2.5 micrograms of genomic DNA that came from cryopreserved PBMCs. Using immunoSEQ multiplex PCR, the repertoire was profiled, and TCRdb retains in-frame clones only, with some absent. The table includes about 24,000 clones, 55% to 85% detected once. Study outcomes and limitations: Baseline values of clonality outstripped age-matched healthy donors and followed circulating CD8+ T-cell counts.

This material consisted of PBMCs, taken after 12 months of ibrutinib treatment. This chain connects TRBV20-1 to TRBJ1-1; no reliable D call. This TCR was sampled from a human donor with chronic lymphocytic leukemia. CDR3 residues: CSALRAEAFF. The CDR3 DNA reads as TGCAGTGCTTTGAGGGCTGAAGCTTTCTTT.